A single sample is the source of the 6 T cell receptor beta chains below, sequenced in a study of T cells in Graves' hyperthyroidism and ophthalmopathy (dated by TCRdb to the late 2010s). Library preparation employed multiplex PCR. The sequencer was an Illumina HiSeq 2000. The TCR beta CDR3 regions were amplified from the RNA transcripts. The TCR CDR3 was subjected to a first round of RT-PCR using the HTBI primer set and the Qiagen OneStep RT-PCR kit. TCRdb's own reprocessing of the public reads used fastp at Q25 and MiXCR and kept productive beta chains. Under each unique CDR3 protein, matching rows form one entry showing the most common genes and DNA. The sample data list 450,000 to 650,000 distinct CDR3 sequences, and approximately 17% of these were observed just once. The ten biggest clones cover approximately 15% of the sample. Sequencing input: blood. The receptor set was obtained from a woman between 18 and 29 years old with Graves' ophthalmopathy.

This clonotype was counted between two and nine times. The V and J genes are TRBV7-6 and TRBJ1-1; tentatively, D is TRBD1 (5 bases). V was pared by 5 bases and J by 1 base, with 20 bases between. The germline gives CDR1 SGHVS, CDR2 FNYEAQ. The CDR3 has 17 residues. The CDR3 is CASSPGGRASSNTEAFF. CDR3 sequence (DNA): TGTGCCAGCAGCCCCGGGGGTCGGGCCAGCTCGAACACTGAAGCTTTCTTT.

This clonotype was seen a few times. The chain recombines TRBV5-1 with TRBJ1-2; D is unclear. CDR3 size: 15 residues. CDR1 is SGHRS and CDR2 is YFSETQ in the germline V gene. The V gene lost 4 bases and the J gene lost 6 bases, with 19 bases spanning the gap. The CDR3 loop is CASSPALGGINGYTF. The CDR3 coding sequence is TGCGCCAGCAGCCCCGCGTTGGGCGGAATCAATGGCTACACCTTC.

The J gene is TRBJ1-5, the V gene TRBV7-2; 10 nucleotides line up with TRBD1. The germline gives CDR1 SGHTA, CDR2 FQGNSA. CDR3 length: 15 residues. After removal of 3 bases from V and 5 bases from J, the junction contained 4 bases not matched to a gene. The chain's CDR3 is CASSFDRGLDQPQHF. In nucleotides, the CDR3 is TGTGCCAGCAGCTTTGACAGGGGGCTGGATCAGCCCCAGCATTTT.

This chain joins TRBV6-2 or TRBV6-3 and TRBJ2-6; D unresolved. Germline V gives CDR1 MNHEY, CDR2 SVGEGT. V was shortened by 1 base and J by 0 bases, with 13 bases between the two germline ends. The CDR3 length is 18 residues. CDR3 residues: CASSYLVQRLSGANVLTF. As DNA, the CDR3 is TGTGCCAGCAGTTACTTGGTGCAGCGCCTCTCTGGGGCCAACGTCCTGACTTTC.

This clonotype has at least ten counts. The chain couples TRBV15 to TRBJ1-1; the D is unclear. The CDR3 length is 13 residues. Germline loops: CDR1 LNHNV, CDR2 YYDKDF (reference sequence). V lost 0 bases and J 11 bases, leaving 13 bases between the germline ends. In nucleotides, the CDR3 is TGTGCCACCAGCAGAGATAGGCGCCTCGGGGCTTTCTTT. This encodes CATSRDRRLGAFF.

This clonotype was seen a few times. The chain recombines TRBV9 with TRBJ2-1; D is unclear. Deletions cut 4 bases from V and 5 bases from J, with 13 bases between. The germline V gene has CDR1 SGDLS and CDR2 YYNGEE. There are 14 residues in the CDR3. CDR3 sequence: CASSMTGVDNEQFF. The CDR3, as DNA: TGTGCCAGCAGCATGACGGGTGTCGACAATGAGCAGTTCTTC.